One TCR beta chain is described in this entry. This entry is derived from a study of shared clonotypes between healthy human individuals. CD8 cells classed as naive were CD45RO-negative and positively selected for CCR7, excluding terminally differentiated effector memory CD45RA+ cells. Donors included only healthy HIV-negative adults lacking recent acute infections or vaccinations. Libraries were prepared by immunoSEQ multiplex PCR; TCRdb keeps only in-frame clonotypes and omits some of them. This table holds around 2.1 million clones, approximately 94% found once. This clonotype was obtained from a man aged 18 to 30 in good health. Some clones in this sample may be carry-over from other donors' samples. The sequenced material came from naive CD8+ T cells from PBMCs.

CDR3 coding DNA: TGTGCCTCCTCTCTCACTCTTAATCAGCCCCAGCATTTT. The encoded protein is CASSLTLNQPQHF. The V gene is TRBV27, the J gene TRBJ1-5; D call uncertain. V lost 11 bases and J lost 4, with 15 bases in between. Germline values: CDR1 MNHEY, CDR2 SMNVEV (reference sequence). The CDR3 is made up of 13 amino acids.